The 28 T cell receptor beta chains listed next were all sequenced from one sample in a study of vaccination and CD4 T cells after COVID-19 (dated by TCRdb to between 2021 and 2023). Which antigens these TCRs recognize remains unknown. The sample's treatment or condition label, decoded: roughly 10-day PBMC culture with coronavirus spike peptide pools or control peptides (ViraFEST assay). Library method: PCR. The sample was run on an Illumina iSeq 100. DNA from cultured CD4+ T cells underwent TCR sequencing with the Oncomine TCR Beta short-read assay at the Johns Hopkins FTIC core. The raw public reads went through TCRdb reprocessing: fastp at Q25, MiXCR clone calling, in-frame beta chains kept. Here each entry gathers all rows of one CDR3 protein and keeps the most common genes and DNA. The sample yields around 14,000 distinct CDR3 sequences; approximately 21% were counted once. The top ten clones comprise 13% to 15% of the sample.

The sequencing sample was made of cultured CD4+ T cells from blood. The source of these receptors is a human donor with COVID-19.

By share, this clonotype ranks as medium-sized. The rearrangement links TRBV6-5 to TRBJ1-5; 10 bases map to TRBD1. J lost 1 base, V lost 2 bases, and 5 bases had no gene match. The germline gives CDR1 MNHEY, CDR2 SVGAGI. This CDR3 is 17 amino acids long. CDR3 residues: CASSYPTGGRSNQPQHF. CDR3 coding DNA: TGTGCCAGCAGTTACCCGACAGGGGGCAGGAGCAATCAGCCCCAGCATTTT.

This clonotype is medium-sized. The gene calls are TRBV15 and TRBJ2-5; D gene ambiguous. The CDR3 runs to 19 residues. The V end lost 0 bases, the J end lost 5 bases, and 25 bases lay between the germline ends. Looked up from germline, CDR1 is LNHNV and CDR2 is YYDKDF (reference sequence). The CDR3 loop reads CATSREASSTKWVRETQYF. The CDR3, as DNA: TGTGCCACCAGCAGAGAGGCTAGTTCGACCAAATGGGTACGGGAGACCCAGTACTTC.

The rearrangement joins TRBV27 to TRBJ2-3; weak D call: TRBD2 (5 bases). Germline-derived CDR1 and CDR2 are MNHEY and SMNVEV (reference sequence). This CDR3 has 15 residues. Trimming removed 5 bases from V and 0 bases from J, with 12 bases in between. CDR3 sequence reads: CASSQPRTSTDTQYF. Here the CDR3 DNA reads TGTGCCAGCAGTCAACCACGGACTAGCACAGATACGCAGTATTTT.

This clonotype is medium-sized. The chain links TRBV24-1 to TRBJ1-1; D call uncertain. The length of the CDR3 is 8 residues. Per germline, CDR1 KGHDR and CDR2 SFDVKD. V was clipped by 12 bases and J by 11 bases, with 9 bases between them. In DNA form, the CDR3 reads TGTGCCCCGACAATTGCTTTCTTT. It is translated as CAPTIAFF.

The V gene is TRBV7-2, the J gene TRBJ2-5; 8 nucleotides agree with TRBD1. Germline trimming cut 7 bases from V and 3 bases from J; bases unmatched to any gene: 10. Germline V gene data show CDR1 as SGHTA and CDR2 as FQGNSA. The CDR3 is 15 amino acids. CDR3 region: CASTKDRAFKETQYF. The CDR3 nucleotides are TGTGCCAGCACCAAGGACAGGGCCTTTAAAGAGACCCAGTACTTC.

The chain employs TRBV6-2 or TRBV6-3 and TRBJ2-6; D ambiguous. Per germline, CDR1 MNHEY and CDR2 SVGEGT. Trimming shortened V by 0 bases and J by 0 bases, and 6 bases separated the two germline ends. This CDR3 has 16 amino acids. The CDR3 DNA reads TGTGCCAGCAGTTACTCGCCCCTCTCTGGGGCCAACGTCCTGACTTTC. As protein: CASSYSPLSGANVLTF.

There are a few counts of this clonotype. The chain is built from TRBV6-5 and TRBJ2-5; no firm D call. The CDR3 runs 14 residues. Trimming removed 0 bases from V and 1 base from J, with 6 bases in between. CDR1 and CDR2 (germline): MNHEY, SVGAGI. This chain's CDR3 is CASSYSAVQETQYF. The CDR3 DNA reads as TGTGCCAGCAGTTACTCGGCCGTCCAAGAGACCCAGTACTTC.

The table lists this clonotype with a few counts. The chain recombines TRBV11-3 with TRBJ2-3; 13 nucleotides line up with TRBD2. J gave up 2 bases and V 1 base, and 3 bases lay outside the gene matches. The CDR3 runs to 17 residues. The germline gives CDR1 SGHNT, CDR2 YENEEA. The CDR3 here is CASSLVLAGGLTDTQYF. Written as DNA, the CDR3 is TGTGCCAGCAGCTTAGTACTAGCGGGGGGGCTCACAGATACGCAGTATTTT.

The chain employs TRBV7-3 and TRBJ2-1; tentatively, D is TRBD1 or TRBD2 (6 bases each). The V gene lost 4 bases and the J gene lost 0 bases, with 19 bases spanning the gap. Looked up from germline, CDR1 is SGHTA and CDR2 is FQGTGA. The CDR3 extends over 18 amino acids. The CDR3 sequence: CASSSASWGASSYNEQFF. The CDR3 DNA is TGTGCCAGCAGCTCTGCTTCGTGGGGGGCCAGCTCCTACAATGAGCAGTTCTTC.

The chain recombines TRBV9 with TRBJ1-5; D gene ambiguous. Trimming took 0 bases from V and 2 from J, leaving 15 bases between them. The V gene's germline CDR1 is SGDLS and CDR2 YYNGEE. This CDR3 contains 17 residues. For the CDR3, the DNA is TGTGCCAGCAGCGTAGAACCCCTCCCGGCGGGCAATCAGCCCCAGCATTTT. It is translated as CASSVEPLPAGNQPQHF.

The V and J genes are TRBV3-1 and TRBJ2-7; D possibly corresponds to TRBD2 (6 bases). Germline values: CDR1 LGHDT, CDR2 YNNKEL (reference sequence). CDR3 length: 14 amino acids. The V gene lost 4 bases and the J gene lost 4 bases, with 14 bases spanning the gap. The CDR3 region has the DNA TGTGCCAGCAGCCCAGACATTGGGGGGTACGAGCAGTACTTC. Its protein is CASSPDIGGYEQYF.

The CDR3 sequence: CASRTGGAGQPQHF. The CDR3 nucleotides read TGTGCCAGTAGGACAGGGGGCGCGGGTCAGCCCCAGCATTTT. The gene calls are TRBV19 and TRBJ1-5; 10 nucleotides align to TRBD1. The V and J ends lost 6 bases and 6 bases, in that order; junction bases with no gene match: 5. CDR3 size: 14 residues. The germline CDR1 and CDR2 sequences are LNHDA and SQIVND (reference sequence).

V and J are TRBV6-1 and TRBJ2-7; 7 nucleotides agree with TRBD2. This CDR3 spans 14 amino acids. Germline lookup yields CDR1 MNHNS and CDR2 SASEGT. V lost 5 bases and J lost 0; bases outside the gene matches: 4. CDR3 bases: TGTGCCAGCAGTCGGGGGGACGGCTCCTACGAGCAGTACTTC. This encodes CASSRGDGSYEQYF.

This clonotype was seen only a few times. This chain links TRBV12-3 or TRBV12-4 with TRBJ1-2, with 9 bases that match TRBD1. The CDR3 is 14 amino acids. With 6 bases clipped from V and 7 bases from J, the junction kept 9 bases outside the gene matches. The CDR3 region is CASSPDRGKSGYTF. The CDR3 DNA reads TGTGCCAGCAGCCCGGACAGGGGAAAAAGTGGCTACACCTTC.

The chain couples TRBV7-2 to TRBJ2-5; D remains ambiguous. CDR1 is SGHTA, CDR2 FQGNSA, per germline. The CDR3 totals 12 residues. V lost 3 bases, J lost 3 bases, and 5 bases lay in between. The CDR3 nucleotides read TGTGCCAGCAGCTTGACGGAAGAGACCCAGTACTTC. It translates to CASSLTEETQYF. The variable domain in full, with the rest retrieved from reference TRBV7-2 and TRBJ2-5, is GAGVSQSPSNKVTEKGKDVELRCDPISGHTALYWYRQSLGQGLEFLIYFQGNSAPDKSGLPSDRFSAERTGGSVSTLTIQRTQQEDSAVYLCASSLTEETQYFGPGTRLLVL.

CDR3 protein: CASRRDRDLFEQFF. In DNA form, the CDR3 reads TGTGCCAGCAGACGGGACAGGGACTTGTTTGAGCAGTTCTTC. The chain couples TRBV6-1 to TRBJ2-1; 9 bases are a match to TRBD1. The CDR3 has 14 amino acids. Per the germline V gene, CDR1 is MNHNS and CDR2 is SASEGT. The trim removed 6 bases at V and 9 bases at J, leaving 9 bases unmatched.

This clonotype was picked up a small number of times. CDR3 protein: CASSYDGTTVAFF. CDR3 nucleotides: TGTGCCAGCAGTTACGACGGCACAACGGTTGCTTTCTTT. This chain uses TRBV6-5 with TRBJ1-1, with D hard to call. The CDR3 loop spans 13 amino acids. V was pared by 2 bases and J by 11 bases, with 15 bases between. Germline lookup yields CDR1 MNHEY and CDR2 SVGAGI.

This clonotype was seen a handful of times. The chain has TRBV6-2 or TRBV6-3 and TRBJ2-5; TRBD2 agrees at 8 bases. Germline V gene data show CDR1 as MNHEY and CDR2 as SVGEGT. This CDR3 contains 16 residues. V dropped 5 bases and J dropped 0; count of bases not matched to a gene: 8. The CDR3 protein is CASSPRGRGDQETQYF. The CDR3 nucleotides are TGTGCCAGCAGTCCCCGTGGGCGGGGGGACCAAGAGACCCAGTACTTC.

The J gene is TRBJ1-1, the V gene TRBV5-1; tentatively, D is TRBD1 (5 bases). The V end lost 4 bases, the J end lost 5 bases, and 15 bases lay between the germline ends. Germline CDR1 and CDR2: SGHRS and YFSETQ. This CDR3 region has 14 residues. Here the CDR3 reads CASSLGPTRTEAFF. The CDR3 DNA follows: TGCGCCAGCAGCCTGGGACCCACCCGTACTGAAGCTTTCTTT. Full variable domain (rest looked up from reference TRBV5-1 and TRBJ1-1): KAGVTQTPRYLIKTRGQQVTLSCSPISGHRSVSWYQQTPGQGLQFLFEYFSETQRNKGNFPGRFSGRQFSNSRSEMNVSTLELGDSALYLCASSLGPTRTEAFFGQGTRLTVV.

This chain connects TRBV19 to TRBJ2-7; 7 nucleotides agree with TRBD1. J lost 4 bases, V lost 3 bases, and 6 bases had no gene match. The CDR3 totals 14 residues. Germline V gene sequence: CDR1 LNHDA, CDR2 SQIVND (reference sequence). CDR3 sequence: CASSIADRVYEQYF. The CDR3 DNA reads as TGTGCCAGTAGTATCGCCGACAGGGTATACGAGCAGTACTTC.

This clonotype is a singleton in its sample. The chain recombines TRBV9 with TRBJ1-5; 7 bases match TRBD1. Trimming took 0 bases from V and 7 from J; bases not matched to a gene: 7. The CDR3 has 15 amino acids. Per the germline V gene, CDR1 is SGDLS and CDR2 is YYNGEE. The CDR3 DNA reads as TGTGCCAGCAGCGTAGAGGGGGCCGGTGGGCAGCCCCAGCATTTT. It codes for CASSVEGAGGQPQHF.

This chain connects TRBV5-4 to TRBJ2-3; D remains unclear. The V gene's germline CDR1 is SGHNT and CDR2 YYREEE (reference sequence). The CDR3 is 14 amino acids. The V and J ends lost 9 bases and 0 bases respectively, with 14 bases between them. The CDR3 is CATRAASSTDTQYF. In nucleotides, the CDR3 is TGTGCCACAAGGGCTGCGTCTAGCACAGATACGCAGTATTTT.

V gene TRBV7-9 combines with J gene TRBJ2-5; TRBD2 is a possible D gene (6 bases). CDR1 SEHNR and CDR2 FQNEAQ come from the germline V gene (reference sequence). V was trimmed by 7 bases and J by 3 bases, leaving 21 bases between them. The CDR3 contains 16 residues. CDR3: CASIGGDLRSKETQYF. DNA of the CDR3: TGTGCCAGCATCGGCGGGGATCTAAGGTCGAAAGAGACCCAGTACTTC.

This clonotype appeared a few times. V is TRBV20-1 and J is TRBJ2-2; D ambiguous. V was cut by 3 bases and J by 2 bases, with 16 bases left in between. Germline V gives CDR1 DFQATT, CDR2 SNEGSKA (reference sequence). There are 16 residues in the CDR3. The CDR3 DNA follows: TGCAGTGCTAGGAGCGACCGGTCTTCCAACACCGGGGAGCTGTTTTTT. Translating it yields CSARSDRSSNTGELFF.

The chain combines TRBV5-1 with TRBJ2-7; TRBD2 might be the D (6 bases). Per germline, CDR1 SGHRS and CDR2 YFSETQ. The CDR3 totals 14 residues. The germline V and J ends were trimmed by 4 bases and 2 bases, with 13 bases remaining between them. The CDR3, as DNA: TGCGCCAGCAGCCCCGGCCGGGAGACCTACGAGCAGTACTTC. Amino acids: CASSPGRETYEQYF. Full variable domain (missing parts from reference TRBV5-1 and TRBJ2-7): KAGVTQTPRYLIKTRGQQVTLSCSPISGHRSVSWYQQTPGQGLQFLFEYFSETQRNKGNFPGRFSGRQFSNSRSEMNVSTLELGDSALYLCASSPGRETYEQYFGPGTRLTVT.

V and J are TRBV2 and TRBJ1-4; TRBD1 matches at 8 bases. The CDR3 covers 15 residues. Germline CDR1 SNHLY, CDR2 FYNNEI. With V trimmed by 2 bases and J by 5 bases, 4 bases remained unmatched. The CDR3 loop reads CASSERDRLNEKLFF. CDR3 coding DNA: TGTGCCAGCAGTGAAAGGGACAGGCTCAATGAAAAACTGTTTTTT.

This clonotype was seen a handful of times. This sequence joins TRBV20-1 and TRBJ2-5; TRBD2 matches 10 bases. The CDR3 length is 16 residues. Germline V gene lookup returns CDR1 DFQATT and CDR2 SNEGSKA (reference sequence). J lost 5 bases, V lost 6 bases, and 15 bases had no gene match. The CDR3 protein is CSAHRGSGGAGETQYF. CDR3 nucleotide sequence: TGCAGTGCCCATAGGGGGAGCGGGGGGGCCGGGGAGACCCAGTACTTC.

The V gene is TRBV6-2 or TRBV6-3, the J gene TRBJ2-7; perhaps D is TRBD1 or TRBD2 (5 bases each). The CDR3 consists of 16 residues. V was pared by 5 bases and J by 0 bases, with 17 bases between. Germline lookup yields CDR1 MNHEY and CDR2 SVGEGT. DNA for the CDR3: TGTGCCAGCAGTCCCCGACAGCGACTAAGCTCCTACGAGCAGTACTTC. Its protein is CASSPRQRLSSYEQYF.